This T cell receptor (beta chain) was found in a study of T cells in Graves' hyperthyroidism and ophthalmopathy. On the study more broadly: Peripheral blood was acquired at first diagnosis, ahead of any therapy whatsoever.

RNA transcripts provided the source from which TCR beta CDR3 regions were amplified. RT-PCR in the first round (using the HTBI primer set) targeted the TCR CDR3. TCRdb fed the multiplex PCR reads into MiXCR, producing one record per CDR3 protein. The data contain about 520,000 distinct CDR3 sequences, around a quarter of them singletons. Diagnoses rested on clinical symptoms, serum thyroxine and TRAb, thyroid ultrasound and orbital computed tomography. PBMCs stemmed from under 11 ml fresh peripheral blood. Whole-study results and caveats: Appearing also in blood were most of the thyroid clonotypes expanded above 0.001.

The CDR3 contains 20 residues. Trimming stripped 3 bases from V and 1 base from J, with 25 bases between. Regarding this clonotype: Its specificity is unknown.

The clonotype comes from a woman in her twenties or thirties with Graves' ophthalmopathy. Input material: blood. The chain has TRBV12-3 or TRBV12-4 and TRBJ1-5, with D perhaps matching TRBD1 (5 bases). The CDR3 loop reads CASSFVGRVRLSSSNQPQHF. The CDR3 DNA reads TGTGCCAGCAGTTTCGTGGGCAGGGTCCGTCTCAGTTCGAGCAATCAGCCCCAGCATTTT.